This entry describes one T cell receptor (beta chain). The antigen remains unidentified. Donors were drawn from the approximately 110-subject validation cohort, separate from the roughly 700-subject first cohort. Using immunoSEQ multiplex PCR, the repertoire was profiled, and TCRdb retains in-frame clones only, with some absent. The sample includes 90,000 to 120,000 clones, 95% of them seen just once. This sample is part of a study of cytomegalovirus exposure and HLA in healthy donors. Study findings and constraints: Listed as cytomegalovirus-associated were 150 to 200 TCR beta chains. Most TCR sequences proved rare, with some public TCRs found in many donors. Reportedly, diagnosis of cytomegalovirus status by the classifier showed high specificity and sensitivity.

Looked up from germline, CDR1 is SGDLS and CDR2 is YYNGEE. The CDR3 runs to 16 residues. Trimming removed 0 bases at V and 8 bases at J, with 20 bases between. Material for sequencing was PBMCs. This sequence was found in a woman between 18 and 29 years old in good health and CMV-seronegative. This chain uses TRBV9 with TRBJ1-2, with D possibly being TRBD1 (6 bases). CDR3 DNA: TGTGCCAGCAGCGTAGCCCCTCTAACAGGGAGTTCCGGCTACACCTTC. Translation: CASSVAPLTGSSGYTF.